A single sample is the source of the 3 T cell receptor beta chains below, sequenced in a study of monozygotic twins with inflammatory bowel disease. TCRdb re-called the 5' RACE reads and gives one entry per CDR3 protein, without DNA. This listing includes 300,000 to 350,000 distinct CDR3 sequences. Sequencing was carried out using blood. The receptors shown here come from a human donor with ulcerative colitis or Crohn's disease, or a healthy co-twin of an affected twin (not recorded which).

The gene calls are TRBV7-9 and TRBJ2-1; the TRBD2 assignment by TCRdb is unverifiable without DNA. CDR3 length equals 14 residues. Germline CDR1 and CDR2: SEHNR and FQNEAQ (reference sequence). CDR3 amino acids: CASSLPTSNNEQFF.

The CDR3 loop reads CASRLDRGYEQYF. The rearrangement uses TRBV28 and TRBJ2-7; without DNA, the TCRdb call of TRBD1 cannot be checked. The CDR3 consists of 13 residues. Germline V gene lookup returns CDR1 MDHEN and CDR2 SYDVKM.

The chain has TRBV27 and TRBJ2-5; the TRBD1 assignment by TCRdb is unverifiable without DNA. Per germline, CDR1 MNHEY and CDR2 SMNVEV (reference sequence). The CDR3 is made up of 17 amino acids. This chain's CDR3 is CASSLNEGGPGDETQYF.